This TCR beta chain came from a study of Ad26.COV2.S vaccination and SARS-CoV-2 variants. Notes on the study in general: TCR breadth and depth estimates may have understated total T cell responses. There was reportedly substantial breadth in spike-specific CD8+ and CD4+ T cell responses after vaccination. Whether participants received vaccine or placebo, their non-spike TCR breadth was similar.

As for treatment: over 15 received Ad26.COV2.S at low or high dose, single or two shots; a few received placebo; per-sample allocation not given. On day 63 after the first injection, vaccine and placebo recipients gave samples. What was given as vaccine was an Ad26 vector encoding Wuhan-strain SARS-CoV-2 spike. Some clones are missing from TCRdb's copy, which holds only in-frame ones; the method was immunoSEQ multiplex PCR. The data contain approximately 480,000 clones, 87% of them seen just once; the ten biggest clones take up roughly 12%. A remark on this clone: Its antigen is still unknown.

CDR1 SEHNR and CDR2 FQNEAQ come from the germline V gene (reference sequence). CDR3 size: 12 residues. The ends were cut back, 4 bases at V and 7 bases at J, with 10 bases in the middle. V is TRBV7-9 and J is TRBJ2-5; no firm D call. This TCR was sampled from a person aged 18-60 years who received the Ad26.COV2.S COVID-19 vaccine or a placebo. Sample: peripheral blood, taken in a trial of Ad26.COV2.S vaccine versus placebo. CDR3 residues: CASSSTGGTQYF. Here the CDR3 DNA reads TGTGCCAGCAGCTCGACCGGTGGGACCCAGTACTTC.